One and the same sample provided the 23 T cell receptor beta chains below, sequenced in a study of beta chain features in type 1 diabetes. Reverse transcription of all isolated RNA meant that expressed TCRB transcripts were sequenced. The data were produced by immunoSEQ multiplex PCR, yet TCRdb's version contains in-frame clones alone and is incomplete. The data show under 300,000 clones, less than 35% seen once. Material: central memory CD4+ T cells from blood. All receptors derive from a man in his thirties or forties in good health.

This clone was recorded at least ten times. CDR3 bases: TGTGCCAGCAGCAAAGTTCCGGCTAGCGAAGAGACCCAGTACTTC. This translates into CASSKVPASEETQYF. This rearrangement joins TRBV21-1 to TRBJ2-5; TRBD2 is the table's D call, not checked against the DNA. TRBV21-1 has pseudogene status. The CDR3 has 15 amino acids.

The chain has TRBV4-1 and TRBJ2-1; 9 bases fit TRBD1. V lost 4 bases, J lost 8 bases, and 6 bases stayed unmatched. Looked up from germline, CDR1 is MGHRA and CDR2 is YSYEKL. The CDR3 runs to 14 residues. The DNA of the CDR3 is TGCGCCAGCAGCCCGGGACAGGGAGGGGATGAGCAGTTCTTC. Translated, it gives CASSPGQGGDEQFF.

This clone was seen many times. The V gene is TRBV5-1, the J gene TRBJ2-1; D is possibly TRBD2 (5 bases). Deletions cut 4 bases from V and 6 bases from J, with 14 bases between. Germline V gene data show CDR1 as SGHRS and CDR2 as YFSETQ. The CDR3 loop spans 14 amino acids. The CDR3 loop reads CASSNRGQLNEQFF. CDR3 sequence (DNA): TGCGCCAGCAGCAACCGGGGTCAACTCAATGAGCAGTTCTTC.

The genes are TRBV4-3 and TRBJ2-5; 7 positions agree with TRBD1. V dropped 4 bases and J dropped 7; count of bases not matched to a gene: 12. CDR3 length: 15 residues. Germline V lookup: CDR1 LGHNA, CDR2 YSLEER. The CDR3 loop is CASSPSTGAAGTQYF. The CDR3 nucleotides are TGCGCCAGCAGCCCAAGCACAGGGGCCGCCGGGACCCAGTACTTC.

This clone showed up many times. The chain uses TRBV15 and TRBJ2-3; D not resolved. Germline assignment: CDR1 LNHNV and CDR2 YYDKDF (reference sequence). This CDR3 spans 15 amino acids. V was pared by 0 bases and J by 0 bases, with 7 bases between. The CDR3 reads CATSRDGHSTDTQYF. The CDR3 region has the DNA TGTGCCACCAGCAGAGATGGCCATAGCACAGATACGCAGTATTTT.

The rearrangement joins TRBV7-2 to TRBJ2-7, with D maybe TRBD2 (6 bases). The CDR3 loop spans 15 amino acids. The V end was cut by 4 bases, the J end by 0 bases, with 13 bases between. Germline V CDR1 and CDR2: SGHTA, FQGNSA. The CDR3 nucleotides are TGTGCCAGCAGCTCTCTGGCGGGGCCCTCCTACGAGCAGTACTTC. Translated: CASSSLAGPSYEQYF.

Points on this clone: It differs at one base from a far larger clone, so likely a read error. The chain employs TRBV30 and TRBJ2-3; no clear D gene. The germline gives CDR1 GTSNPN, CDR2 SVGIG (reference sequence). V was pared by 3 bases and J by 0 bases, with 16 bases between. This CDR3 region has 16 residues. The CDR3 sequence is CAWRVPGATSTDTQYF. The CDR3 DNA follows: TGTGCCTGGAGGGTGCCCGGTGCCACTAGCACAGATACGCAGTATTTT.

The chain links TRBV6-6 to TRBJ2-7; the D call may be TRBD1 or TRBD2 (5 bases each). The CDR3 is 12 residues long. The germline CDR1 and CDR2 sequences are MNHNY and SVGAGI (reference sequence). Deletions cut 0 bases from V and 12 bases from J, with 12 bases between. CDR3 amino acids: CASSYSRGLVYF. CDR3 nucleotide sequence: TGTGCCAGCAGTTACTCGAGGGGTTTGGTGTACTTC.

V and J are TRBV7-2 and TRBJ2-3, with a possible D match to TRBD2 (7 bases). Looked up from germline, CDR1 is SGHTA and CDR2 is FQGNSA. Trimming left V 2 bases short and J 1 base short, with 13 bases between. The CDR3 is made up of 16 amino acids. The CDR3 region has the DNA TGTGCCAGCAGCTTAATCAAAGGGGGGGGCACAGATACGCAGTATTTT. Translating it yields CASSLIKGGGTDTQYF.

This sequence joins TRBV25-1 and TRBJ2-7; possibly TRBD2 for D (5 bases). Germline CDR1 is MGHDK and CDR2 is SYGVNS. The CDR3 spans 13 residues. With 3 bases removed from V and 6 bases from J, the gap between germline ends came to 12 bases. CDR3 nucleotide sequence: TGTGCCAGCAGTGAGTTACGAGGAGGCGAGCAGTACTTC. Protein: CASSELRGGEQYF.

The gene calls are TRBV30 and TRBJ2-5, with D hard to call. In germline, CDR1 is GTSNPN, CDR2 SVGIG (reference sequence). V gave up 6 bases and J gave up 6 bases, with 11 bases separating them. CDR3 length: 11 amino acids. The CDR3 here is CACCIPQTQYF. Written as DNA, the CDR3 is TGTGCCTGTTGTATACCCCAGACCCAGTACTTC.

This clone occurred a few times. The rearrangement links TRBV7-2 to TRBJ2-6; no reliable D call. V was pared by 5 bases and J by 0 bases, with 17 bases between. This CDR3 comprises 18 residues. The germline CDR1 and CDR2 sequences are SGHTA and FQGNSA. CDR3 loop: CASSQAFIGSSGANVLTF. In DNA, the CDR3 is TGTGCCAGCAGCCAGGCGTTTATCGGCTCCTCTGGGGCCAACGTCCTGACTTTC.

The chain is built from TRBV19 and TRBJ2-7; TRBD2 might be the D (6 bases). CDR1 LNHDA and CDR2 SQIVND come from the germline V gene (reference sequence). The length of the CDR3 is 13 residues. With 11 bases removed from V and 4 bases from J, the gap between germline ends came to 18 bases. In DNA, the CDR3 is TGTGCCTTAAGGAGGGAAGCCCCTTACGAGCAGTACTTC. This codes for CALRREAPYEQYF.

The V call is TRBV5-1, the J call TRBJ2-7, with unresolved D. V dropped 2 bases and J dropped 4 bases, with 4 bases sitting between them. CDR1 and CDR2 from the germline V gene are SGHRS and YFSETQ. This CDR3 has 11 amino acids. The CDR3 region is CASSLGYEQYF. In DNA form, the CDR3 reads TGCGCCAGCAGCTTAGGGTACGAGCAGTACTTC.

Note on this clone: This may be a read error, as it is one base from a much larger clone. V and J are TRBV28 and TRBJ2-1; 8 bases are a match to TRBD1. After removal of 5 bases from V and 6 bases from J, the junction contained 3 bases not matched to a gene. Germline lookup yields CDR1 MDHEN and CDR2 SYDVKM. The CDR3 runs 13 residues. CDR3 protein: CASSEDRGNEQFF. CDR3 coding DNA: TGTGCCAGCAGTGAAGACAGGGGCAATGAGCAGTTCTTC.

The chain recombines TRBV6-4 with TRBJ2-1; 15 positions match TRBD2. V was pared by 5 bases and J by 12 bases, with 8 bases of the junction left unmatched. CDR1 is MRHNA and CDR2 is SNTAGT in the germline V gene. The CDR3 spans 15 residues. The CDR3 DNA follows: TGTGCCAGCAGTCCGGGACTAGCGGGGGGCGCTACGCAGTTCTTC. It yields the protein CASSPGLAGGATQFF.

Only a few counts were recorded for this clone. CDR3 residues: CASSLEYQETQYF. The CDR3 DNA reads as TGTGCCAGCAGCCTAGAGTACCAAGAGACCCAGTACTTC. This sequence joins TRBV7-2 and TRBJ2-5; the D is unclear. CDR3 size: 13 residues. The germline gives CDR1 SGHTA, CDR2 FQGNSA. Trimming stripped 5 bases from V and 0 bases from J, with 7 bases between.

The genes are TRBV11-2 and TRBJ2-5; 7 bases map to TRBD1. The CDR3 sequence is 15 residues long. Germline V CDR1 and CDR2: SGHAT, FQNNGV. V shed 4 bases, J shed 3 bases, and the junction held 8 bases outside the gene matches. The CDR3 here is CASSSGTVPKETQYF. The CDR3 DNA is TGTGCCAGCAGCTCCGGGACAGTTCCCAAAGAGACCCAGTACTTC.

The chain joins TRBV25-1 to TRBJ2-7; 7 bases are shared with TRBD1. This CDR3 is built from 13 residues. After removal of 6 bases from V and 7 bases from J, the junction contained 9 bases not matched to a gene. Looked up from germline, CDR1 is MGHDK and CDR2 is SYGVNS. The CDR3 nucleotides are TGTGCCAGCAGAGCTTCAGGGGGTAGGGAGCAGTACTTC. This codes for CASRASGGREQYF.

The chain combines TRBV4-3 with TRBJ2-3; D remains unclear. CDR3 length: 16 residues. The germline V and J ends were trimmed by 1 base and 0 bases, with 11 bases remaining between them. The germline V gene encodes CDR1 LGHNA and CDR2 YSLEER. The CDR3 DNA reads TGCGCCAGCAGCCAAGTTAATCTAGTGAGCACAGATACGCAGTATTTT. Translation gives CASSQVNLVSTDTQYF.

The chain employs TRBV11-2 and TRBJ2-3, with 12 bases lining up with TRBD1. The CDR3 runs 15 residues. Per germline, CDR1 SGHAT and CDR2 FQNNGV. The J segment lost 2 bases and the V segment lost 8 bases, leaving 5 bases of the junction unmatched. This CDR3 is CASRGQGAFTDTQYF. CDR3 DNA sequence: TGTGCCAGCCGGGGACAGGGGGCCTTCACAGATACGCAGTATTTT.

This clone has just a few counts. This rearrangement joins TRBV12-5 to TRBJ2-2; possible D gene TRBD2, 5 bases. Trimming left V 0 bases short and J 2 bases short, with 13 bases between. Germline CDR1 and CDR2: LGHNT and FRNRAP. This CDR3 region has 17 residues. CDR3 in amino acids: CASGLVVGSINTGELFF. For the CDR3, the DNA is TGTGCTAGTGGTTTGGTAGTAGGGAGTATTAACACCGGGGAGCTGTTTTTT. Variable domain in full (rest from reference TRBV12-5 and TRBJ2-2): DARVTQTPRHKVTEMGQEVTMRCQPILGHNTVFWYRQTMMQGLELLAYFRNRAPLDDSGMPKDRFSAEMPDATLATLKIQPSEPRDSAVYFCASGLVVGSINTGELFFGEGSRLTVL.

The chain has TRBV5-4 and TRBJ2-2; TRBD1 matches at 9 bases. Unmatched junction bases numbered 8, after V lost 4 bases and J lost 4 bases. CDR3 length: 16 amino acids. Looked up from germline, CDR1 is SGHNT and CDR2 is YYREEE (reference sequence). As DNA, the CDR3 is TGTGCCAGCAGCGAGGGACAGGGCCGGAGCACCGGGGAGCTGTTTTTT. Its translation is CASSEGQGRSTGELFF.